This entry is about one TCR beta chain. The source of the sample is a study of technical replicates of blood from a few donors. Here immunoSEQ multiplex PCR was the method, and the copy in TCRdb shows in-frame clones only, minus some. This sample yields approximately 73,000 clones, of which 92% are seen a single time; 0.3% to 0.45% belongs to the top ten. CDR3 size: 15 residues. Between the trimmed V and J ends, which lost 3 bases and 2 bases, there was a span of 13 bases. CDR1 SGHNT and CDR2 YYREEE come from the germline V gene (reference sequence). This sequence was found in a human donor in good health. The sequencing sample was made of T cells isolated from PBMCs. The chain combines TRBV5-4 with TRBJ2-3; unclear D gene. The CDR3 spells CASSSTNSLTDTQYF. The CDR3 DNA reads TGTGCCAGCAGCTCCACGAACAGTCTCACAGATACGCAGTATTTT.